A single sample is the source of the 14 T cell receptor beta chains below, sequenced in a study of blood T cell repertoires in COVID-19. Sequencing was performed with immunoSEQ multiplex PCR; in TCRdb, only in-frame clones are kept and a portion is missing. The sample shows about 25,000 clones, 80% to 85% of them seen only once. Sequences were obtained from peripheral blood. These TCRs come from a man in his 70s with acute or convalescent COVID-19.

This sequence joins TRBV7-9 and TRBJ2-5; 7 bases are shared with TRBD1. In germline, CDR1 is SEHNR, CDR2 FQNEAQ (reference sequence). V was clipped by 4 bases and J by 2 bases; unmatched bases: 7. CDR3 length: 15 residues. The DNA for the CDR3 is TGTGCCAGCAGCTCTTCCGGGACAGCACAAGAGACCCAGTACTTC. Amino acids: CASSSSGTAQETQYF.

The chain combines TRBV5-1 with TRBJ1-2, with D possibly matching TRBD1 (5 bases). The CDR3 runs to 15 residues. Germline V CDR1 and CDR2: SGHRS, YFSETQ. V was trimmed by 4 bases and J by 2 bases, leaving 15 bases between them. Here the CDR3 DNA reads TGCGCCAGCAGCCCGGAAGGGGTTGGGAACTATGGCTACACCTTC. This encodes CASSPEGVGNYGYTF.

The rearrangement joins TRBV7-9 to TRBJ2-1; D unresolved. Germline V gene sequence: CDR1 SEHNR, CDR2 FQNEAQ (reference sequence). The V gene lost 5 bases and the J gene lost 6 bases, with 8 bases spanning the gap. This CDR3 is 12 amino acids long. CDR3 amino acids: CASSIPGNEQFF. CDR3 nucleotides: TGTGCCAGCAGCATACCGGGCAATGAGCAGTTCTTC.

This clone was recorded a few times. This chain joins TRBV5-4 and TRBJ1-1, with 10 bases lining up with TRBD1. After removal of 4 bases from V and 4 bases from J, the junction contained 7 bases not matched to a gene. CDR3 size: 15 residues. Germline assignment: CDR1 SGHNT and CDR2 YYREEE (reference sequence). The DNA of the CDR3 is TGTGCCAGCAGCGTCTCGACAGGGGGCACCACTGAAGCTTTCTTT. This codes for CASSVSTGGTTEAFF.

The chain has TRBV12-5 and TRBJ2-2; possibly TRBD2 for D (6 bases). Trimming cost V 7 bases and J 1 base, with 16 bases left between them. This CDR3 contains 16 residues. CDR1 and CDR2 (germline): LGHNT, FRNRAP. The CDR3 loop is CASAPPGTGNTGELFF. The CDR3 DNA reads as TGTGCTAGTGCACCCCCCGGGACTGGGAACACCGGGGAGCTGTTTTTT.

V usage is TRBV27 and J usage is TRBJ1-5; 7 bases are a match to TRBD1. The V segment lost 3 bases and the J segment 10 bases; nucleotides outside the gene matches: 6. Germline CDR1 is MNHEY and CDR2 is SMNVEV (reference sequence). This CDR3 is built from 13 residues. In DNA, the CDR3 is TGTGCCAGCAGTTTCGAGGGACAGCAACCCCAGCATTTT. As protein: CASSFEGQQPQHF.

V usage is TRBV18 and J usage is TRBJ2-2; D may be TRBD1 (6 bases). V lost 10 bases and J 5 bases, leaving 17 bases between the germline ends. The CDR3 is 14 residues long. CDR1 and CDR2 from the germline V gene are KGHSH and LQKENI. For the CDR3, the DNA is TGTGCCACTAGCCTACAGGGACGGACCGGGGAGCTGTTTTTT. Translating gives CATSLQGRTGELFF.

The chain has TRBV10-2 and TRBJ2-3, with 10 bases fitting TRBD2. The CDR3 runs 15 residues. Germline V gene lookup returns CDR1 WSHSY and CDR2 SAAADI. V trimming: 5 bases; J trimming: 7 bases; junction bases outside the gene matches: 9. DNA for the CDR3: TGCGCCAGCAGTTCTAGCGGGAGAGGGATGAATACGCAGTATTTT. Amino acids: CASSSSGRGMNTQYF.

The chain combines TRBV5-1 with TRBJ2-2, with TRBD2 matching 8 bases. CDR3 size: 15 residues. CDR1 is SGHRS, CDR2 YFSETQ, per germline. The V gene end was trimmed by 3 bases and the J gene end by 5 bases; junction bases not matched to a gene: 6. CDR3 DNA: TGCGCCAGCAGCTCTGAGTCTAGCGGGACCGGGGAGCTGTTTTTT. Translated, it gives CASSSESSGTGELFF.

The chain recombines TRBV2 with TRBJ2-3; perhaps TRBD1 as D (6 bases). The V gene lost 2 bases and the J gene lost 6 bases, with 18 bases spanning the gap. This CDR3 is 16 amino acids long. Germline lookup yields CDR1 SNHLY and CDR2 FYNNEI. The CDR3: CASSENLQGYKDTQYF. CDR3 DNA: TGTGCCAGCAGTGAAAACCTACAGGGATATAAGGATACGCAGTATTTT. Drawing the rest from reference TRBV2 and TRBJ2-3, the complete variable domain is EPEVTQTPSHQVTQMGQEVILRCVPISNHLYFYWYRQILGQKVEFLVSFYNNEISEKSEIFDDQFSVERPDGSNFTLKIRSTKLEDSAMYFCASSENLQGYKDTQYFGPGTRLTVL.

As DNA, the CDR3 is TGTGCCAGCTCACCCCGGGGGACTAATGAAAAACTGTTTTTT. Translated, it gives CASSPRGTNEKLFF. The V gene is TRBV18, the J gene TRBJ1-4, with a possible D match to TRBD1 (5 bases). V was shortened by 3 bases and J by 2 bases, with 7 bases between the two germline ends. Germline CDR1 and CDR2: KGHSH and LQKENI. The CDR3 contains 14 residues.

This chain joins TRBV15 and TRBJ2-5; D call uncertain. Germline assignment: CDR1 LNHNV and CDR2 YYDKDF (reference sequence). V was clipped by 2 bases and J by 9 bases, with 13 bases between them. This CDR3 region has 13 residues. CDR3 DNA sequence: TGTGCCACCAGCAGACCGCGGAAACCGGCCCAGTACTTC. Encoded protein: CATSRPRKPAQYF.

This sequence joins TRBV6-1 and TRBJ1-5, with 7 bases identical to TRBD1. Germline trimming cut 2 bases from V and 2 bases from J; bases unmatched to any gene: 3. Germline values: CDR1 MNHNS, CDR2 SASEGT. This CDR3 contains 15 residues. The CDR3 sequence: CASSERGLGNQPQHF. Here the CDR3 DNA reads TGTGCCAGCAGTGAAAGGGGGCTAGGCAATCAGCCCCAGCATTTT.

The rearrangement uses TRBV7-9 and TRBJ1-1; tentatively, D is TRBD1 (6 bases). The germline CDR1 and CDR2 sequences are SEHNR and FQNEAQ (reference sequence). The CDR3 contains 15 residues. Trimming shortened V by 3 bases and J by 3 bases, and 14 bases separated the two germline ends. CDR3 in DNA: TGTGCCAGCAGCTTCCGACAGGAAGGGGACACTGAAGCTTTCTTT. It encodes CASSFRQEGDTEAFF.